This T cell receptor beta chain was identified during a study of control samples from healthy donors and cancer patients. Germline assignment: CDR1 MGHRA and CDR2 YSYEKL. Trimming took off 3 bases at V and 7 bases at J, with 13 bases between the two ends. The CDR3 covers 13 residues. Clones were read by immunoSEQ multiplex PCR, and TCRdb kept only the in-frame ones, dropping some. The sample shows about 94,000 clones, around nine tenths of them seen only once. What was sequenced was blood. The source is a woman in her late teens or twenties in good health. The genes are TRBV4-1 and TRBJ2-7; TRBD2 is a possible D gene (6 bases). CDR3 amino acids: CASSHPTGREQYF. The CDR3 DNA reads TGCGCCAGCAGCCACCCGACGGGGAGGGAGCAGTACTTC.